This is a list of T cell receptor beta chains from one sample in a study of a mutant IDH1 vaccine in newly diagnosed glioma. Which antigens these TCRs recognize remains unknown. Assay used: immunoSEQ multiplex PCR; TCRdb lists only in-frame clones, some missing. The sample has approximately 79,000 clones, around 85% seen once. The specimen comprised PBMCs, sampled from a glioma patient whose treatment included an IDH1 peptide vaccine. Receptor source: a woman between 45 and 60 years old with glioma. The CDR3 runs from the conserved cysteine through the conserved F or W. The D gene is left open where the match is weak. Size is omitted from some rows. Given values are once, few, many or a class for expanded clones.

V gene: TRBV28; D gene: -; clone size: -; J gene: TRBJ1-3; CDR3 protein: CASSDRTYSGNTIYF; CDR3 DNA: TGTGCCAGCAGTGACAGGACCTACTCTGGAAACACCATATATTTT
V gene: TRBV19; D gene: -; clone size: -; J gene: TRBJ2-1; CDR3 protein: CASSIAAGSPYNEQFF; CDR3 DNA: TGTGCCAGTAGTATAGCGGCAGGGAGCCCCTACAATGAGCAGTTCTTC
V gene: TRBV13; D gene: TRBD2; clone size: once; J gene: TRBJ2-5; CDR3 protein: CASSPRLALGETQYF; CDR3 DNA: TGTGCCAGCAGCCCCCGACTAGCGTTAGGAGAGACCCAGTACTTC
V gene: TRBV28; D gene: -; clone size: -; J gene: TRBJ2-7; CDR3 protein: CASSSHRVLVYEQYF; CDR3 DNA: TGTGCCAGCAGTTCCCACAGGGTTTTAGTCTACGAGCAGTACTTC
V gene: TRBV6-5; D gene: -; clone size: -; J gene: TRBJ2-7; CDR3 protein: CASKEARGPYEQYF; CDR3 DNA: TGTGCCAGCAAAGAGGCCAGGGGACCCTACGAGCAGTACTTC
V gene: TRBV30; D gene: TRBD2; clone size: -; J gene: TRBJ2-1; CDR3 protein: CAWSSWASGYNEQFF; CDR3 DNA: TGTGCCTGGAGTTCATGGGCTAGCGGCTACAATGAGCAGTTCTTC
V gene: TRBV28; D gene: TRBD2; clone size: -; J gene: TRBJ2-7; CDR3 protein: CASTHRGASGSYEQYF; CDR3 DNA: TGTGCCAGCACCCACCGAGGGGCTAGCGGGAGCTACGAGCAGTACTTC
V gene: TRBV7-2; D gene: -; clone size: -; J gene: TRBJ1-1; CDR3 protein: CASSSRGGTEAFF; CDR3 DNA: TGTGCCAGCAGCTCTAGAGGAGGGACTGAAGCTTTCTTT
V gene: TRBV9; D gene: -; clone size: -; J gene: TRBJ1-4; CDR3 protein: CASSVGGPENEKLFF; CDR3 DNA: TGTGCCAGCAGCGTAGGGGGGCCGGAGAATGAAAAACTGTTTTTT
V gene: TRBV12-5; D gene: TRBD1; clone size: -; J gene: TRBJ2-3; CDR3 protein: CASGLQQGSDTQYF; CDR3 DNA: TGTGCTAGTGGTTTGCAACAGGGGTCAGATACGCAGTATTTT
V gene: TRBV28; D gene: TRBD2; clone size: once; J gene: TRBJ2-1; CDR3 protein: CASSLGLGEKFF; CDR3 DNA: TGTGCCAGCAGTTTGGGACTAGGGGAAAAGTTCTTC
V gene: TRBV7-8; D gene: TRBD2; clone size: -; J gene: TRBJ2-7; CDR3 protein: CASSPSGIYEQYF; CDR3 DNA: TGTGCCAGCAGCCCTAGCGGGATTTACGAGCAGTACTTC
V gene: TRBV6-5; D gene: -; clone size: -; J gene: TRBJ2-3; CDR3 protein: CASSDRLDTQYF; CDR3 DNA: TGTGCCAGCAGTGACCGGCTGGATACGCAGTATTTT
V gene: TRBV10-2; D gene: -; clone size: -; J gene: TRBJ2-2; CDR3 protein: CASSTGPYTGELFF; CDR3 DNA: TGCGCCAGCAGTACGGGACCCTACACCGGGGAGCTGTTTTTT
V gene: TRBV5-1; D gene: -; clone size: -; J gene: TRBJ2-3; CDR3 protein: CASSLESGDTQYF; CDR3 DNA: TGCGCCAGCAGCTTGGAGTCCGGAGATACGCAGTATTTT
V gene: TRBV10-2; D gene: -; clone size: -; J gene: TRBJ1-5; CDR3 protein: CASSENSNQPQHF; CDR3 DNA: TGCGCCAGCAGTGAGAATAGCAATCAGCCCCAGCATTTT
V gene: TRBV11-3; D gene: -; clone size: -; J gene: TRBJ1-6; CDR3 protein: CASSSADQGQVDSPLHF; CDR3 DNA: TGTGCCAGCAGCTCAGCGGATCAGGGGCAGGTTGATTCACCCCTCCACTTT
V gene: TRBV4-1; D gene: TRBD2; clone size: -; J gene: TRBJ2-3; CDR3 protein: CASSQELARLTDTQYF; CDR3 DNA: TGCGCCAGCAGCCAAGAACTAGCGCGCCTCACAGATACGCAGTATTTT
V gene: TRBV5-1; D gene: TRBD2; clone size: -; J gene: TRBJ2-3; CDR3 protein: CASSWVAGVDTQYF; CDR3 DNA: TGCGCCAGCAGCTGGGTAGCGGGAGTAGATACGCAGTATTTT
V gene: TRBV4-1; D gene: -; clone size: -; J gene: TRBJ2-2; CDR3 protein: CASRLAYTGELFF; CDR3 DNA: TGCGCCAGCAGACTAGCCTACACCGGGGAGCTGTTTTTT
V gene: TRBV5-6; D gene: TRBD1; clone size: -; J gene: TRBJ1-2; CDR3 protein: CASSWGTGGGGYTF; CDR3 DNA: TGTGCCAGCAGCTGGGGGACAGGGGGAGGTGGCTACACCTTC
V gene: TRBV28; D gene: TRBD1; clone size: -; J gene: TRBJ2-1; CDR3 protein: CASSPMIATGVDEQFF; CDR3 DNA: TGTGCCAGCAGTCCCATGATAGCTACAGGGGTGGATGAGCAGTTCTTC
V gene: TRBV19; D gene: -; clone size: -; J gene: TRBJ2-3; CDR3 protein: CASTHRSSDTQYF; CDR3 DNA: TGTGCCAGTACCCATCGTAGCTCAGATACGCAGTATTTT
V gene: TRBV7-2; D gene: -; clone size: -; J gene: TRBJ2-7; CDR3 protein: CASSLARGKYEQYF; CDR3 DNA: TGTGCCAGCAGCTTAGCCCGGGGGAAGTACGAGCAGTACTTC
V gene: TRBV7-9; D gene: -; clone size: -; J gene: TRBJ2-3; CDR3 protein: CASSQGLAADTQYF; CDR3 DNA: TGTGCCAGCAGCCAGGGACTGGCGGCAGATACGCAGTATTTT
V gene: TRBV21-1; D gene: -; clone size: -; J gene: TRBJ1-2; CDR3 protein: CASSKYNGYTF; CDR3 DNA: TGTGCCAGCAGCAAATACAATGGCTACACCTTC
V gene: TRBV10-3; D gene: TRBD1; clone size: -; J gene: TRBJ2-7; CDR3 protein: CAISPGQGFYEQYF; CDR3 DNA: TGTGCCATCAGCCCGGGACAGGGCTTCTACGAGCAGTACTTC
V gene: TRBV7-8; D gene: -; clone size: -; J gene: TRBJ2-7; CDR3 protein: CASSLVAGDSHEQYF; CDR3 DNA: TGTGCCAGCAGCTTAGTAGCAGGGGATTCCCACGAGCAGTACTTC
V gene: TRBV10-1; D gene: -; clone size: -; J gene: TRBJ2-3; CDR3 protein: CASSDLFSSTDTQYF; CDR3 DNA: TGCGCCAGCAGTGATTTGTTCTCCTCCACAGATACGCAGTATTTT
V gene: TRBV5-6; D gene: -; clone size: -; J gene: TRBJ2-3; CDR3 protein: CASSSLTELTDTQYF; CDR3 DNA: TGTGCCAGCAGCTCGCTGACGGAACTCACAGATACGCAGTATTTT
V gene: TRBV25-1; D gene: TRBD2; clone size: -; J gene: TRBJ2-1; CDR3 protein: CASSVSASGSSEQFF; CDR3 DNA: TGTGCCAGCAGTGTCTCGGCTAGCGGGAGTAGTGAGCAGTTCTTC
V gene: TRBV18; D gene: TRBD2; clone size: -; J gene: TRBJ2-1; CDR3 protein: CASSPVLLSGGPGLYNEQFF; CDR3 DNA: TGTGCCAGCTCACCTGTTCTGCTATCGGGAGGGCCTGGGCTTTACAATGAGCAGTTCTTC
V gene: TRBV6-1; D gene: -; clone size: -; J gene: TRBJ1-2; CDR3 protein: CASRRGAGRGLGYTF; CDR3 DNA: TGTGCCAGCAGACGCGGTGCAGGGCGAGGTTTAGGCTACACCTTC
V gene: TRBV6-1; D gene: -; clone size: -; J gene: TRBJ1-6; CDR3 protein: CASSEVPGANSPLHF; CDR3 DNA: TGTGCCAGCAGTGAAGTTCCAGGGGCGAATTCACCCCTCCACTTT
V gene: TRBV7-9; D gene: -; clone size: -; J gene: TRBJ1-1; CDR3 protein: CASSPEGYTEAFF; CDR3 DNA: TGTGCCAGCAGCCCAGAGGGGTACACTGAAGCTTTCTTT
V gene: TRBV28; D gene: -; clone size: -; J gene: TRBJ1-2; CDR3 protein: CASSSLRGGGGFYGYTF; CDR3 DNA: TGTGCCAGCAGTTCACTGCGAGGGGGGGGAGGCTTCTATGGCTACACCTTC
V gene: TRBV5-1; D gene: TRBD2; clone size: -; J gene: TRBJ2-1; CDR3 protein: CASTSSLGREGYYEQFF; CDR3 DNA: TGCGCCAGCACCTCCTCATTAGGGCGGGAGGGGTACTATGAGCAGTTCTTC
V gene: TRBV11-2; D gene: -; clone size: -; J gene: TRBJ2-7; CDR3 protein: CASSLADASEQYF; CDR3 DNA: TGTGCCAGCAGCTTAGCGGACGCGAGCGAGCAGTACTTC
V gene: TRBV5-1; D gene: TRBD2; clone size: once; J gene: TRBJ2-1; CDR3 protein: CASTAETSGSPYNEQFF; CDR3 DNA: TGCGCCAGCACCGCTGAGACTAGCGGGAGCCCCTACAATGAGCAGTTCTTC
V gene: TRBV28; D gene: -; clone size: -; J gene: TRBJ1-1; CDR3 protein: CASSYPVGGDTEAFF; CDR3 DNA: TGTGCCAGCAGTTATCCTGTCGGGGGGGACACTGAAGCTTTCTTT